This T cell receptor beta chain is from a study of OX40 agonist ivuxolimab in advanced cancers. Overall study context: Three partial responders included one hepatocellular carcinoma patient and two cutaneous melanoma patients.

Germline lookup yields CDR1 MNHEY and CDR2 SVGAGI. The CDR3 loop spans 14 amino acids. The V and J ends lost 8 bases and 1 base respectively, with 14 bases between them. Profiled with immunoSEQ multiplex PCR; TCRdb holds only in-frame clones, not every one. Of tens of thousands of clones in the sample, around 83% were seen once. Whole-study results and caveats: Expanded peripheral T cell antigen specificity was not determined. Clonal expansion in partial responders at 0.1-3.0 mg/kg ranked among the lowest.

To note about this clone: Its cognate antigen is unknown.

The sequencing here drew on CD4+ or CD8+ T cells sorted from blood, taken in a trial of the OX40 agonist ivuxolimab. The sequence was collected from an adult with an advanced solid tumor such as melanoma, head and neck, liver or kidney cancer. V and J are TRBV6-5 and TRBJ1-1; D gene unclear. As DNA, the CDR3 is TGTGCCAGCGTTATCATAACAGCGAACACTGAAGCTTTCTTT. Its translation is CASVIITANTEAFF.